Shown below are 13 T cell receptor beta chains from a single sample sequenced in a study of blood T cells in healthy people across ages. Using a J-beta primer mix together with a sample-barcoded 5' primer, a second PCR was run for about 6 to 11 cycles. TCRdb ran MiXCR on the 5' RACE reads and lists one entry per CDR3 protein. This sample carries hundreds of thousands of distinct CDR3 sequences, about 28% of them seen once, and the ten largest clones take around 15%. The sample taken for sequencing was blood. The receptor set was obtained from a woman over 75 in good health.

The chain recombines TRBV18 with TRBJ2-1; 16 positions match TRBD2. Germline lookup yields CDR1 KGHSH and CDR2 LQKENI. The CDR3 consists of 18 residues. V lost 6 bases to trimming and J lost 6 bases; unmatched junction nucleotides: 11. CDR3 sequence (DNA): TGTGCCAGCTCTCGCCCGGGACTAGCGGGGGGGCTCGGCAATGAGCAGTTCTTC. This gives the protein CASSRPGLAGGLGNEQFF.

The gene calls are TRBV5-1 and TRBJ1-1; D not resolved. Between the trimmed V and J ends, which lost 4 bases and 11 bases, there was a span of 12 bases. The CDR3 has 11 residues. Germline assignment: CDR1 SGHRS and CDR2 YFSETQ. The CDR3 DNA sequence: TGCGCCAGCAGCGACCTCAAATGGGCTTTCTTT. This translates into CASSDLKWAFF.

This clonotype showed up just a few times. This rearrangement joins TRBV11-1 to TRBJ2-2; D possibly corresponds to TRBD2 (5 bases). Trimming pared 2 bases from V and 2 bases from J, leaving 12 bases between. Per the germline V gene, CDR1 is SGHAT and CDR2 is FQDESV (reference sequence). This CDR3 spans 16 amino acids. CDR3 in amino acids: CASSLWETPNTGELFF. For the CDR3, the DNA is TGTGCCAGCAGCTTATGGGAGACACCCAACACCGGGGAGCTGTTTTTT.

The chain links TRBV6-5 to TRBJ2-3; D ambiguous. V was pared by 0 bases and J by 5 bases, with 6 bases between. Germline loops: CDR1 MNHEY, CDR2 SVGAGI. The CDR3 is made up of 13 amino acids. CDR3 in amino acids: CASSYSLRDTQYF. CDR3 nucleotides: TGTGCCAGCAGTTACTCCCTCCGAGATACGCAGTATTTT.

This clonotype was picked up many times. V and J are TRBV6-5 and TRBJ1-2; TRBD1 matches at 12 bases. The CDR3 length is 18 residues. Trimming cost V 1 base and J 2 bases; bases outside gene matches: 8. CDR1 and CDR2 (germline): MNHEY, SVGAGI. Here the CDR3 reads CASSYWGQGALGNYGYTF. CDR3 in DNA: TGTGCCAGCAGTTACTGGGGACAGGGGGCCCTCGGGAACTATGGCTACACCTTC.

The chain links TRBV11-2 to TRBJ2-5; D unresolved. Per the germline V gene, CDR1 is SGHAT and CDR2 is FQNNGV. The V end lost 4 bases, the J end lost 5 bases, and 11 bases lay between the germline ends. CDR3 size: 13 residues. CDR3 coding DNA: TGTGCCAGCAGCTCGAGGCGAGCGGAGACCCAGTACTTC. Its translation: CASSSRRAETQYF. The whole variable domain, remainder taken from reference TRBV11-2 and TRBJ2-5, is EAGVAQSPRYKIIEKRQSVAFWCNPISGHATLYWYQQILGQGPKLLIQFQNNGVVDDSQLPKDRFSAERLKGVDSTLKIQPAKLEDSAVYLCASSSRRAETQYFGPGTRLLVL.

This clonotype was counted only a few times. A much larger clone sits a single nucleotide away, making a read error possible. The rearrangement links TRBV12-3 or TRBV12-4 to TRBJ2-7; D ambiguous. The V gene lost 5 bases and the J gene lost 3 bases, with 11 bases spanning the gap. The CDR3 is 13 residues long. The CDR3 loop is CASSPLEVYEQYF. The CDR3 DNA sequence: TGTGCCAGCAGTCCCCTAGAAGTCTACGAGCAGTACTTC.

This clonotype was detected ten times or more. The chain recombines TRBV5-5 with TRBJ1-5; 9 bases match TRBD1. The V gene's germline CDR1 is SGHKS and CDR2 YYEKEE (reference sequence). V was clipped by 4 bases and J by 1 base; unmatched bases: 6. CDR3 length: 16 amino acids. In DNA form, the CDR3 reads TGTGCCAGCAGCCCCCGGACAGGGGCGAGCAATCAGCCCCAGCATTTT. It specifies CASSPRTGASNQPQHF. Together with reference TRBV5-5 and TRBJ1-5, the CDR3 gives the full variable domain: DAGVTQSPTHLIKTRGQQVTLRCSPISGHKSVSWYQQVLGQGPQFIFQYYEKEERGRGNFPDRFSARQFPNYSSELNVNALLLGDSALYLCASSPRTGASNQPQHFGDGTRLSIL.

Ten or more counts support this clonotype. This rearrangement joins TRBV6-6 to TRBJ1-5, with D possibly being TRBD1 (6 bases). Looked up from germline, CDR1 is MNHNY and CDR2 is SVGAGI (reference sequence). This CDR3 comprises 14 residues. Trimming left V 2 bases short and J 7 bases short, with 12 bases between. This CDR3 is CASSYVGAGQPQHF. The CDR3 nucleotides read TGTGCCAGCAGTTACGTGGGGGCGGGACAGCCCCAGCATTTT.

This clonotype was detected many times. J is TRBJ2-5 and V is TRBV15; a weak D match, TRBD2 (6 bases). V was cut by 1 base and J by 2 bases, with 11 bases left in between. The CDR3 extends over 15 amino acids. Looked up from germline, CDR1 is LNHNV and CDR2 is YYDKDF (reference sequence). The CDR3 region has the DNA TGTGCCACCAGCAGAGGTCGGGGGAGTCAAGAGACCCAGTACTTC. It yields the protein CATSRGRGSQETQYF. The full variable domain, its missing parts supplied by reference TRBV15 and TRBJ2-5, is DAMVIQNPRYQVTQFGKPVTLSCSQTLNHNVMYWYQQKSSQAPKLLFHYYDKDFNNEADTPDNFQSRRPNTSFCFLDIRSPGLGDTAMYLCATSRGRGSQETQYFGPGTRLLVL.

V is TRBV7-2 and J is TRBJ2-1, with 12 bases fitting TRBD2. The CDR3 totals 14 residues. V was pared by 3 bases and J by 6 bases, with 0 bases of the junction left unmatched. Germline assignment: CDR1 SGHTA and CDR2 FQGNSA. CDR3 nucleotide sequence: TGTGCCAGCAGCTTGACTAGCGGGAGCAATGAGCAGTTCTTC. As protein: CASSLTSGSNEQFF.

The sample holds many counts of this clonotype. The chain links TRBV4-1 to TRBJ2-5; TRBD2 matches at 8 bases. Trimming cost V 4 bases and J 8 bases; bases outside gene matches: 15. The CDR3 is 16 residues long. Germline CDR1 reads MGHRA; CDR2 reads YSYEKL. This chain's CDR3 is CASSPEPSGSPRTQYF. The CDR3 DNA is TGCGCCAGCAGCCCCGAGCCTAGCGGGTCACCGCGTACCCAGTACTTC.

The rearrangement joins TRBV20-1 to TRBJ1-5, with D possibly TRBD1 on 6 matching bases. CDR3 size: 16 residues. Per the germline V gene, CDR1 is DFQATT and CDR2 is SNEGSKA (reference sequence). The V end was cut by 7 bases, the J end by 0 bases, with 19 bases between. The CDR3 DNA reads as TGCAGTGTTGCCGAGTTCCAGGGGAATAGCAATCAGCCCCAGCATTTT. It codes for CSVAEFQGNSNQPQHF.